This paragraph covers one T cell receptor beta chain sequence. The source of the sample is a study of OX40 agonist ivuxolimab in advanced cancers. The CDR3 sequence is 16 residues long. V lost 6 bases to trimming and J lost 4 bases; unmatched junction nucleotides: 5. Looked up from germline, CDR1 is WSHSY and CDR2 is SAAADI. Produced via immunoSEQ multiplex PCR; TCRdb's table is partial and in-frame only. The profile covers roughly 80,000 clones, with roughly four fifths appearing a single time and 1.5% to 2% taken by the ten largest. The sequences come from CD4+ or CD8+ T cells sorted from blood, collected in a trial of the OX40 agonist ivuxolimab. This TCR derives from an adult with an advanced solid tumor such as melanoma, head and neck, liver or kidney cancer. This chain joins TRBV10-2 and TRBJ2-3; 15 bases fit TRBD2. CDR3 nucleotide sequence: TGCGCCAGCAGGGGGACTAGCGGGGGGAAACCAGATACGCAGTATTTT. Translated: CASRGTSGGKPDTQYF.